The following is a T cell receptor beta chain sequence with its context. Its antigen is unidentified. This entry is derived from a study of T-cell memory formation after mild COVID-19. About the study: TCR clusters showed largely donor specificity.

Trimming at V came to 7 bases and at J to 9 bases, leaving 17 bases not matched to a gene. Germline assignment: CDR1 SGHTA and CDR2 FQGNSA. The CDR3 totals 16 residues. One entry per CDR3 protein, called by TCRdb with MiXCR from the 5' RACE reads. The repertoire consists of over 350,000 distinct CDR3 sequences, with roughly 15% occurring once and the leading ten covering about a fifth. Study observations and caveats: Day 37-peaking second-wave clones had unconfirmed SARS-CoV-2 specificity.

This TCR was sampled from a man between 18 and 35 years old who had mild COVID-19 (a few samples of this study predate the infection). Cell type and time point are not known. This sequence joins TRBV7-2 and TRBJ2-3; 9 bases agree with TRBD2. Sequencing input: PBMCs or a T cell subset sorted from them (not recorded which). CDR3 in amino acids: CASTKGGGGGSGTQYF. In nucleotides, the CDR3 is TGTGCCAGCACCAAAGGCGGGGGGGGAGGTTCGGGAACGCAGTATTTT.